This is a list of T cell receptor beta chains from one sample in a study of T cells in Graves' hyperthyroidism and ophthalmopathy. From the multiplex PCR reads, TCRdb called clonotypes with MiXCR, one entry per CDR3 protein. The sample consists of around 580,000 distinct CDR3 sequences, 46% of them appearing once. What was sequenced was peripheral blood or thyroid tissue (not recorded which). The receptors were gathered from a young woman with Graves' hyperthyroidism. Each CDR3 is given with its conserved first and last residue. A D gene is named only where the DNA matches it firmly. Expanded clones get a size class; other rows say once, few or many, or leave the size out.

j_call v_call d_call clone_size cdr3_nt cdr3_aa
TRBJ1-1 TRBV6-6 NA many TGTGCCAGCAGTTACGGGGCTGGGGGCCACACTGAAGCTTTCTTT CASSYGAGGHTEAFF
TRBJ2-2 TRBV18 NA many TGTGCCAGTAGTCCCGGTCCCGGTGAACTGTTTTTT CASSPGPGELFF
TRBJ2-5 TRBV24-1 TRBD1 many TGTGCCACCAGTGGTGCAGGGACAGGCGATGAGACCCAGTACTTC CATSGAGTGDETQYF
TRBJ2-6 TRBV5-1 NA NA TGCGCCAGCAGCCCCCGCCACTCTGGGGCCAACGTCCTGACTTTC CASSPRHSGANVLTF
TRBJ1-2 TRBV24-1 TRBD1 many TGTGCCACCAGTGATCCCGAGGACAGGGGTTATGGCTACACCTTC CATSDPEDRGYGYTF
TRBJ2-5 TRBV7-2 TRBD1 NA TGTGCCAGCAGCTTAGGCACAGGGGCACAGACTGAAGAGACCCAGTACTTC CASSLGTGAQTEETQYF
TRBJ2-5 TRBV20-1 NA NA TGCAGTGCCACCAGCGGAGGGGGCAGGGAAGAGACCCAGTACTTC CSATSGGGREETQYF
TRBJ2-2 TRBV7-3 NA many TGTGCCAGCTCCCTGTGGGGGAGTAACGGGGAGCTGTTTTTT CASSLWGSNGELFF
TRBJ2-7 TRBV14 TRBD1 many TGTGCCAGCAGCCAACGGGCAGGACAGGGGGCTTACGAGCAGTACTTC CASSQRAGQGAYEQYF
TRBJ1-4 TRBV7-9 NA NA TGTGCCAGCAGCTTCATCAGGGATGAAGAACTGTTTTTT CASSFIRDEELFF
TRBJ2-7 TRBV6-2/TRBV6-3 TRBD2 NA TGTGCCGGTCCCCCCGGGACTAGCGGCTACGAGCAGTACTTC CAGPPGTSGYEQYF
TRBJ2-3 TRBV7-2 TRBD2 NA TGTGCCAGCAGCTTAGTTTTGGGAGGGTCTCGGGATACGCAGTATTTT CASSLVLGGSRDTQYF
TRBJ1-1 TRBV7-8 NA once TGTGCCAGCAGCTTAGCGCTTAGTGGAAGCTCTGGAAACACTGAAGCTTTCTTT CASSLALSGSSGNTEAFF
TRBJ1-2 TRBV6-5 NA many TGTGCCAGCAGTTGGGTCCTAAGCGGTGGCTACACCTTC CASSWVLSGGYTF
TRBJ1-2 TRBV15 TRBD1 NA TGTGCCACCAGCAGAGGGACAGGGCGAGGATATGGCTACACCTTC CATSRGTGRGYGYTF
TRBJ2-5 TRBV10-3 NA NA TGTGCCATCAGTGGCACAGGGGGCGGGAGGGCCGATTGGTCCCAGTACTTC CAISGTGGGRADWSQYF
TRBJ2-3 TRBV12-5 TRBD2 few TGTGCTAGTGGTTTGTATCTAGCGGGATGGAGAGATACGCAGTATTTT CASGLYLAGWRDTQYF
TRBJ1-1 TRBV10-3 TRBD1 NA TGTGCCACCTGGACAGGGGTGGGCACTGAAGCTTTCTTT CATWTGVGTEAFF
TRBJ2-5 TRBV15 TRBD1 NA TGTGCCACCAGCAGAGGGACAGGGTTCTGGGGCCAAGAGACCCAGTACTTC CATSRGTGFWGQETQYF
TRBJ2-2 TRBV7-2 NA many TGTGCCAGCAGCTTAGATCTAGGGGCGAGCACCGGGGAGCTGTTTTTT CASSLDLGASTGELFF
TRBJ2-7 TRBV7-8 TRBD2 NA TGTGCCAGCAGCGCCCGACAGCGACTAGCGGGAACGGTTGAGCAGTACTTC CASSARQRLAGTVEQYF
TRBJ1-1 TRBV7-9 NA many TGTGCCAGCAGCATCTCCGATCGTAAGGCACTGAACACTGAAGCTTTCTTT CASSISDRKALNTEAFF
TRBJ1-2 TRBV12-3/TRBV12-4 TRBD1 NA TGTGCCAGCAGTCCCACAGGGGGTCTGAACTATGGCTACACCTTC CASSPTGGLNYGYTF
TRBJ2-5 TRBV7-9 NA many TGTGCCACCTCGAGGCGACAAGATACCCAGTACTTC CATSRRQDTQYF
TRBJ1-2 TRBV14 TRBD1 NA TGTGCCAGCAGCCGAACCCGGGACAGGGGGAACGGCTACACCTTC CASSRTRDRGNGYTF
TRBJ2-1 TRBV24-1 TRBD2 NA TGTGCCACCAGTGATCCTAAGGTAGCGGGAGGCCTATACAATGAGCAGTTCTTC CATSDPKVAGGLYNEQFF
TRBJ2-7 TRBV20-1 NA many TGCAGTGCCTACAGGAGAGCCTACGAGCAGTACTTC CSAYRRAYEQYF
TRBJ1-5 TRBV6-6 TRBD1 many TGTGCCAGCAGCCCCGTAAAGGGGGCTAATCAGCCCCAGCATTTT CASSPVKGANQPQHF
TRBJ2-3 TRBV5-6 NA few TGTGCCAGCAGCTGGTGGTCCTCTAGCACAGATACGCAGTATTTT CASSWWSSSTDTQYF
TRBJ1-6 TRBV9 NA NA TGTGCCAGCAGCGCCCAGGGCAGGAATTCACCCCTCCACTTT CASSAQGRNSPLHF
TRBJ2-7 TRBV29-1 TRBD2 many TGCAGCGTTTATGGACTAGCGGGAGGGAACTACGAGCAGTACTTC CSVYGLAGGNYEQYF
TRBJ2-7 TRBV6-6 NA NA TGTGCCAGCAGTGGAGGGACAAGCTCCTACGAGCAGTACTTC CASSGGTSSYEQYF
TRBJ2-7 TRBV7-2 TRBD1 many TGTGCCAGCAGGGAGACAGGGTCGGGCGAGCAGTACTTC CASRETGSGEQYF
TRBJ2-7 TRBV24-1 NA many TGTGCCACCAGTGACCTAAGGGGCGAGCAGTACTTC CATSDLRGEQYF
TRBJ2-2 TRBV28 NA many TGTGCCAGCAGGGCGGCCGGGGAGCTGTTTTTT CASRAAGELFF
TRBJ2-1 TRBV29-1 TRBD2 few TGCAGCGGAGCGCGGGAGGGTACGAATGAGCAGTTCTTC CSGAREGTNEQFF
TRBJ2-5 TRBV29-1 NA NA TGCAGCTTGGAACAGGGGAGGGAGACCCAGTACTTC CSLEQGRETQYF
TRBJ1-2 TRBV7-9 NA NA TGTGCCAGCACCCCAACGAGGTCTAACTATGGCTACACCTTC CASTPTRSNYGYTF
TRBJ1-2 TRBV20-1 TRBD1 many TGCAGTGCTCGACCTCTGGGGGACAGGGAGGATGGCTACACCTTC CSARPLGDREDGYTF
TRBJ1-1 TRBV20-1 TRBD1 NA TGCAGTATTGGGACAGGGTGCTCTATGAACACTGAAGCTTTCTTT CSIGTGCSMNTEAFF
TRBJ2-7 TRBV19 NA many TGTGCCAGTAGTATCTGGGCGGGCGTCTACGAGCAGTACTTC CASSIWAGVYEQYF
TRBJ2-7 TRBV15 TRBD2 many TGTGCCACCAGCGGGGGACTAGCGGGGTCCTACGAGCAGTACTTC CATSGGLAGSYEQYF
TRBJ2-7 TRBV4-1 NA few TGCGCCAGCAGCCAAGGGTCCAGGGGGGGGGGCTACGAGCAGTACTTC CASSQGSRGGGYEQYF
TRBJ1-3 TRBV7-7 TRBD1 many TGTGCTAGCAGCTTACGACAGGGGGCTGGAAACACCATATATTTT CASSLRQGAGNTIYF
TRBJ2-7 TRBV20-1 NA many TGCAGTGCTAGAGATTTCGGCGGGATATTCTACGAGCAGTACTTC CSARDFGGIFYEQYF
TRBJ1-6 TRBV29-1 TRBD1 NA TGCAGCCAAGGACAGGGAACAACCTCACCCCTCCACTTT CSQGQGTTSPLHF
TRBJ2-5 TRBV7-9 TRBD2 many TGTGCCAGCAGCCCACGAAGCCCGGGAGGCTTAGAGACCCAGTACTTC CASSPRSPGGLETQYF
TRBJ2-5 TRBV7-3 NA many TGTGCCAGCAGCTTAATGGCAGGAGAGACCCAGTACTTC CASSLMAGETQYF
TRBJ2-7 TRBV6-2/TRBV6-3 NA many TGTGCCAGCAGCCGGTCGAGGCAGGGAAGCGAGCAGTACTTC CASSRSRQGSEQYF
TRBJ2-7 TRBV29-1 TRBD2 many TGCAGCGTAATAGGGCGGGAGGATAGGAGCTCCTACGAGCAGTACTTC CSVIGREDRSSYEQYF
TRBJ2-5 TRBV20-1 TRBD2 once TGCAGTGCTAGGGCTAGCGGGAGGATAAAGGGTGAGCAGTACTTC CSARASGRIKGEQYF